This section outlines one T cell receptor beta chain sequence together with its context. What it recognizes is unknown. Unique molecular identifiers were incorporated during preparation of the TCRbeta library. MiXCR, run by TCRdb on the PCR reads, gives a single entry per CDR3 protein. The sample shows about 300,000 distinct CDR3 sequences, roughly 7.8% of them seen only once. V was clipped by 4 bases and J by 2 bases, with 13 bases between them. The CDR3 length is 15 residues. The germline V gene has CDR1 MNHEY and CDR2 SVGAGI. The sample is drawn from a study of T-cell reconstitution after alpha-beta-depleted transplantation in children. Study conclusions and caveats: Reports say that about two months after transplant, the alpha-beta T cells came out of several hundred graft clones that had expanded. T-cell counts and diversity were attributed mostly to newly produced T cells one year after transplant.

Material: peripheral blood, obtained 360 days after TCRalphabeta/CD19-depleted stem cell transplant. The chain uses TRBV6-5 and TRBJ2-3, with a possible D match to TRBD2 (6 bases). The receptor's source is a female patient younger than 10 who had a stem cell transplant for Fanconi anemia, so the T cells may come from the graft donor. CDR3 loop: CASSSLKRVTDTQYF. The CDR3 nucleotides are TGTGCCAGCAGTTCCCTAAAGCGGGTCACAGATACGCAGTATTTT.